The text below deals with one TCR beta chain. The sample originates from a study of cytomegalovirus exposure and HLA in healthy donors. PCR primers comprised 60 Vbeta and 13 Jbeta primers. Sequencing used immunoSEQ multiplex PCR; TCRdb keeps in-frame clones, though not all of them. The data hold roughly 170,000 clones, with 84% observed a single time. The CDR3 runs to 12 residues. Germline V gene data show CDR1 as GTSNPN and CDR2 as SVGIG (reference sequence). V gene TRBV30 combines with J gene TRBJ2-5; no clear D. Matching the DNA end better, TRBJ2-7 makes the J call doubtful. The specimen sequenced was PBMCs. The sequence was obtained from a girl aged 2-15 years in good health and CMV-seropositive. CDR3 protein: CAWTGGPYEQYF. In DNA form, the CDR3 reads TGTGCCTGGACCGGCGGTCCCTACGAGCAGTACTTC.